This is a list of T cell receptor beta chains from one sample in a study of blood T cells in healthy people across ages. TCRdb re-called the 5' RACE reads through MiXCR, storing one row per CDR3 protein. Of some 1,800,000 distinct CDR3 sequences listed, 39% were seen once; the top ten hold about 21%. Sequencing was performed on blood. These receptors came from a human donor in good health. Both conserved end residues are part of each CDR3. D genes are given only for firm matches. Clone sizes are given selectively: once, few, many, or a class where the clone is expanded.

clone_size	d_call	v_call	j_call	cdr3_nt	cdr3_aa
.	.	TRBV2	TRBJ1-4	TGTGCCAGCTGGGAAGGGAATAATGAAAAACTGTTTTTT	CASWEGNNEKLFF
.	.	TRBV5-6	TRBJ1-2	TGTGCCAGCAGCCGGGATGGCGGGGAAGAAGATGGCTACACCTTC	CASSRDGGEEDGYTF
.	.	TRBV7-2	TRBJ1-2	TGTGCCAGCAGCTCCCCCGAGCGGAACTACTATGGCTACACCTTC	CASSSPERNYYGYTF
few	.	TRBV20-1	TRBJ2-5	TGCAGCCCTGTTAGAGGGGAAGGGACCCAGTACTTC	CSPVRGEGTQYF
.	TRBD1	TRBV5-7	TRBJ2-5	TGTGCCAGCAGCTTGGAAGTTTGGGACAGGGTGTTCTTCCAAGAGACCCAGTACTTC	CASSLEVWDRVFFQETQYF
.	.	TRBV19	TRBJ1-6	TGTGCCAGTAGCGTGGGCGAGGCTAGTTCACCCCTCCACTTT	CASSVGEASSPLHF
few	.	TRBV13	TRBJ2-1	TGTGCCGGCAGCTTCGGTGATAGCTCCTACAATGAGCAGTTCTTC	CAGSFGDSSYNEQFF
.	.	TRBV6-1	TRBJ2-7	TGTGCCAGCAGTGAAGCGCACTGGAGGGGGAAGTACTTC	CASSEAHWRGKYF
.	TRBD2	TRBV27	TRBJ2-7	TGTGCCAGCAGTGCGCGGGGGGGCCTGTACGAGCAGTACTTC	CASSARGGLYEQYF
few	.	TRBV20-1	TRBJ2-5	TGCAGTGCTCCTCTGCCCGGCTGGCGGGCAGAGACCCAGTACTTC	CSAPLPGWRAETQYF
.	.	TRBV4-2	TRBJ2-2	TGTGCCAGCAGCCAAGGAAGGGCTAGTGGGGACACCGGGGAGCTGTTTTTT	CASSQGRASGDTGELFF
.	.	TRBV10-3	TRBJ1-2	TGTGCCATCCAAGTGACGGTCGTAGGCGGCCACACCTTC	CAIQVTVVGGHTF
.	TRBD1	TRBV29-1	TRBJ2-7	TGCAGCGTCCCTCAGGGGGCAAAAAGCGAGCAGTACTTC	CSVPQGAKSEQYF
few	TRBD2	TRBV7-9	TRBJ2-3	TGTGCCAGCAGCTTCGGGACTAGCAGGTCAGATACGCAGTATTTT	CASSFGTSRSDTQYF
many	.	TRBV7-2	TRBJ2-7	TGTGCCAGCAGCTTAGGACTGCCAAAAGACTCCTACGAGCAGTACTTC	CASSLGLPKDSYEQYF
few	TRBD2	TRBV14	TRBJ2-5	TGTGCCAGCAGCGAGGCTAGCGGAGGCCAAGAGACCCAGTACTTC	CASSEASGGQETQYF
.	TRBD2	TRBV12-3/TRBV12-4	TRBJ2-5	TGTGCCAGCGCTCGGACTAGGAAAGAGACCCAGTACTTC	CASARTRKETQYF
.	TRBD2	TRBV5-5	TRBJ2-1	TGTGCCAGCAGCTTTGGGGCGGGGGGGCGCAATGAGCAGTTCTTC	CASSFGAGGRNEQFF
.	.	TRBV28	TRBJ2-1	TGTGCCAGCAGTTTAGAGGTCGAGGGCAGGGGCGTTTTGGGCAATGAGCAGTTCTTC	CASSLEVEGRGVLGNEQFF
.	.	TRBV6-1	TRBJ1-2	TGTGCCAGCAGAGAAAGGGGGATCTATGGCTACACCTTC	CASRERGIYGYTF
few	.	TRBV29-1	TRBJ2-1	TGCAGCGTCTACAGGGTCGGCGAGCAGTTCTTC	CSVYRVGEQFF
.	.	TRBV11-3	TRBJ2-1	TGTGCCAGCAGCCTAGGGGGGGCCCGGAATGAGCAGTTCTTC	CASSLGGARNEQFF
.	.	TRBV20-1	TRBJ2-5	TGCAGTGCTTCAAGGCAGGCTAGTGCACAAGAGACCCAGTACTTC	CSASRQASAQETQYF
many	.	TRBV12-3/TRBV12-4	TRBJ2-4	TGTGCCAGCAGCCAACAGGGTGACAAGCAGTACTTC	CASSQQGDKQYF
few	TRBD1	TRBV12-5	TRBJ1-5	TGTGCTAGTGGTTTTCAGGGACAGAGGGCACGGCCCCAGCATTTT	CASGFQGQRARPQHF
.	.	TRBV20-1	TRBJ2-3	TGCAGTGCCAGTAGGGGGGGGGCCGGAGATACGCAGTATTTT	CSASRGGAGDTQYF
.	.	TRBV4-3	TRBJ2-4	TGCGCCAGCAGCCAAGATGGGGTTAAGTACTTC	CASSQDGVKYF
.	.	TRBV12-3/TRBV12-4	TRBJ2-5	TGTGCCAGCAGCCCCTGGCAGGCTCAAGAGACCCAGTACTTC	CASSPWQAQETQYF
few	.	TRBV7-9	TRBJ2-7	TGTGCCAGCAGCAGACAGCAGACAGCCTACGAGCAGTACTTC	CASSRQQTAYEQYF
.	.	TRBV12-5	TRBJ1-1	TGTGCTAGTGGTTTTGGACCTTCGGCTGAAGCTTTCTTT	CASGFGPSAEAFF
.	.	TRBV20-1	TRBJ1-2	TGCAGTGCTAGAGTTGGGGTGCCTAACTATGGCTGCACCTTC	CSARVGVPNYGCTF
once	.	TRBV12-3/TRBV12-4	TRBJ1-5	TGTGCCAGCAGTTTCGGCAGCCACCAAAATCAGCCCCAGCATTTT	CASSFGSHQNQPQHF
.	.	TRBV6-5	TRBJ2-7	TGTGCCAGCAGTTACTCCTTTGGCCACGAGCAGTACTTC	CASSYSFGHEQYF
many	.	TRBV12-3/TRBV12-4	TRBJ2-1	TGTGCCAGCAGTTTCGGGCAGGACAATGAGCAGTTCTTC	CASSFGQDNEQFF
.	.	TRBV4-3	TRBJ2-3	TGCGCCAGCAGCCAAGATCCCCTAGCCCGGGGGACGCAGTATTTT	CASSQDPLARGTQYF
.	TRBD1	TRBV6-1	TRBJ2-7	TGTGCCAGCAGTGGGACAGGGGATGCTTACGAGCAGTACTTC	CASSGTGDAYEQYF
.	.	TRBV4-3	TRBJ2-3	TGCGCCAGCAGCCAAAGCCCCGGGGTGGGAACAGATACGCAGTATTTT	CASSQSPGVGTDTQYF
.	.	TRBV11-3	TRBJ2-6	TGTGCCAGCAGCGTGTCCCTAGACCGGCGTTCTAGCTCTGGGGCCAACGTCCTGACTTTC	CASSVSLDRRSSSGANVLTF
.	.	TRBV7-9	TRBJ1-2	TGTGCCAGCAGCTTAGTTGGCCCCCCTGGCTATGGCTACACCTTC	CASSLVGPPGYGYTF
many	.	TRBV29-1	TRBJ1-4	TGCAGCGTTGAACCCAGCCACCATAATGAAAAACTGTTTTTT	CSVEPSHHNEKLFF
.	TRBD1	TRBV6-6	TRBJ2-7	TGTGCCAGCAGTTACTCTCTCACCGGGACAGGGGTCGAGCAGTACTTC	CASSYSLTGTGVEQYF
.	.	TRBV9	TRBJ1-2	TGTGCCAGCAGCGCCACGTCCTCGGGAGGAGACTACTATGGCTACACCTTC	CASSATSSGGDYYGYTF
few	.	TRBV5-6	TRBJ2-3	TGTGCCAGCAGCCCTACAGGGTCCCCAACGCAGTATTTT	CASSPTGSPTQYF
few	TRBD1	TRBV9	TRBJ1-2	TGTGCCAGCGGCCCAGGACAGGCTAACTATGGCTACACCTTC	CASGPGQANYGYTF
few	.	TRBV4-2	TRBJ1-4	TGTGCCAGCAGCCAAGATCGGGGGAGGGCTAATGAAAAACTGTTTTTT	CASSQDRGRANEKLFF
few	.	TRBV29-1	TRBJ1-2	TGCAGCGTTGTGGAGGGCTACACCTTC	CSVVEGYTF
many	TRBD2	TRBV7-2	TRBJ2-1	TGTGCCAGCAGGGCTCGACTAGCGGGGGCCCTTGAGCAGTTCTTC	CASRARLAGALEQFF
.	.	TRBV3-1	TRBJ1-2	TGTGCCAGTAGCAACACGAACGCCGACTATGGCTACACCTTC	CASSNTNADYGYTF
few	TRBD2	TRBV3-1	TRBJ2-5	TGTGCCAGCAGTATTACTCTTAGCGGGACACGCGAGACCCAGTACTTC	CASSITLSGTRETQYF